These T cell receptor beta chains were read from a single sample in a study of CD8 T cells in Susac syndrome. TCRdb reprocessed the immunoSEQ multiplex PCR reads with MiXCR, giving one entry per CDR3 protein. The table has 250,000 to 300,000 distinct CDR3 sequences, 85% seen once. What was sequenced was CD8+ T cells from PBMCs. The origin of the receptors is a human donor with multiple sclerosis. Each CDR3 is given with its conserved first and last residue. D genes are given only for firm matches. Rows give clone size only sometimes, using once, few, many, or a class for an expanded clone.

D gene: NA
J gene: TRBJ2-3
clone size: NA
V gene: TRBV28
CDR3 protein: CASTSLPDTQYF
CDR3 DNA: TGTGCCAGCACCTCGTTGCCGGATACGCAGTATTTT

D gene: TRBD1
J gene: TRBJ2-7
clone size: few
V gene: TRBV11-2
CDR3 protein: CASSGQGRVYEQYF
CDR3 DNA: TGTGCCAGCAGCGGACAGGGCCGGGTCTACGAGCAGTACTTC

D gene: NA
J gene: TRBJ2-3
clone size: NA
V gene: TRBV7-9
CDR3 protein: CASSLVGATTDTQYF
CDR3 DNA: TGTGCCAGCAGCTTAGTGGGGGCTACCACAGATACGCAGTATTTT

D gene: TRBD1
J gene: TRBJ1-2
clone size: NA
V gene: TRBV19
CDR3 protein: CARPTGACGGYTF
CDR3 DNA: TGTGCCAGGCCGACAGGGGCTTGTGGCGGCTACACCTTC

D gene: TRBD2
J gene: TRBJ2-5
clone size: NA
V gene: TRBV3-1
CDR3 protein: CASSPEVMGGRPKETQYF
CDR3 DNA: TGTGCCAGCAGCCCGGAGGTGATGGGCGGGAGACCAAAAGAGACCCAGTACTTC

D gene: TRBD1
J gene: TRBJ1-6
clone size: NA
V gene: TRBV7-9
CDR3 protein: CASSSGQGSPPLHF
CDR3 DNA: TGTGCCAGCAGCTCGGGACAGGGGAGTCCACCCCTCCACTTT

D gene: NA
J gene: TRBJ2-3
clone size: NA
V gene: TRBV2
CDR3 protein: CASRQNSGSTDTQYF
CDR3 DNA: TGTGCCAGCAGACAAAATAGCGGAAGCACAGATACGCAGTATTTT

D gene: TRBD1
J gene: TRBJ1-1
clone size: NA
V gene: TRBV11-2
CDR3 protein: CASSLDGRVTGGSDKAFF
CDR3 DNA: TGTGCCAGCAGCTTAGATGGGCGTGTAACAGGGGGCTCGGATAAAGCTTTCTTT

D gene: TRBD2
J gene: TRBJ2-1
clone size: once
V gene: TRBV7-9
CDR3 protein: CASSTNSGRSYNEQFF
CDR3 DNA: TGTGCCAGCAGCACAAATAGCGGGAGATCCTACAATGAGCAGTTCTTC

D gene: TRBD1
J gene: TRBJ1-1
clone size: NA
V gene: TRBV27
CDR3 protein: CASSIGTGRSEAFF
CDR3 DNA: TGTGCCAGCAGTATTGGGACAGGGAGATCTGAAGCTTTCTTT

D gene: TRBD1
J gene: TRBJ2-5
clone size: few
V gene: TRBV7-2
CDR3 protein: CASSLTGGAETQYF
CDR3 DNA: TGTGCCAGCAGCCTCACAGGGGGCGCGGAGACCCAGTACTTC

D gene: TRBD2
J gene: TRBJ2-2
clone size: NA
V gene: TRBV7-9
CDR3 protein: CASSLETSGNTGELFF
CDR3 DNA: TGTGCCAGCAGCTTGGAGACTAGCGGCAACACCGGGGAGCTGTTTTTT

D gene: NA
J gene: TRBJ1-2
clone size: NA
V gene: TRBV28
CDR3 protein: CASSLSRNYGYTF
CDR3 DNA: TGTGCCAGCAGTTTAAGCAGAAACTATGGCTACACCTTC

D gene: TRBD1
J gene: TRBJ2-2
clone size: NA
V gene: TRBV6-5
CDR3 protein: CASSYSNRGAIGELFF
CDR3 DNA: TGTGCCAGCAGTTACTCGAACAGGGGGGCCATCGGGGAGCTGTTTTTT

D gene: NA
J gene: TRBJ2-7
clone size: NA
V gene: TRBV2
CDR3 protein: CASSDIAAWLHEQYF
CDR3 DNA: TGTGCCAGCAGTGACATAGCGGCGTGGCTCCACGAGCAGTACTTC

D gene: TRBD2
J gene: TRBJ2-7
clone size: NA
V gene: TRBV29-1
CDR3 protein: CSVAAGRGYEQYF
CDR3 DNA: TGCAGCGTTGCAGCGGGAAGAGGCTACGAGCAGTACTTC

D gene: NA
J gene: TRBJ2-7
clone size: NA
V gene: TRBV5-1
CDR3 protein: CASRSPDTSYEQYF
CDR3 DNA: TGCGCCAGCAGATCGCCCGACACCTCCTACGAGCAGTACTTC

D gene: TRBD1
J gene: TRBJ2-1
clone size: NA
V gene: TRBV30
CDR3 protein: CAWDPGQGRNEQFF
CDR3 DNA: TGTGCCTGGGACCCGGGACAGGGACGGAATGAGCAGTTCTTC

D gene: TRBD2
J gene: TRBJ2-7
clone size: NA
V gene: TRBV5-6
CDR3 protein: CASSLWREHYEQYF
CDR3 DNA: TGTGCCAGCAGCTTGTGGCGGGAGCACTACGAGCAGTACTTC

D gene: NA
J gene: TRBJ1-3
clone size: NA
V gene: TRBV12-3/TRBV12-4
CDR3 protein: CAITTGNTIYF
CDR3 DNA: TGTGCCATAACTACAGGAAACACCATATATTTT

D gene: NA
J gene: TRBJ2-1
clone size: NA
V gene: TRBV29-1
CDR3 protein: CSGLDRLGLWFF
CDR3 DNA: TGCAGCGGGTTAGACAGGTTGGGTTTGTGGTTCTTC

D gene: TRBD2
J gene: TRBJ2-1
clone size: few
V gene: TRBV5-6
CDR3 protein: CASGRVGNEQFF
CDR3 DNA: TGTGCCAGCGGGAGGGTAGGCAATGAGCAGTTCTTC

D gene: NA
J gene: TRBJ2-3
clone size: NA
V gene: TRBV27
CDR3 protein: CASSLIVGDHTQYF
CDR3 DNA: TGTGCCAGCAGTTTGATAGTGGGGGACCATACGCAGTATTTT

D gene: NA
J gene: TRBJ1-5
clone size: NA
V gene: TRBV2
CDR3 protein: CASSEGTTLNQPQHF
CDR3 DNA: TGTGCCAGCAGTGAGGGAACCACCCTCAATCAGCCCCAGCATTTT

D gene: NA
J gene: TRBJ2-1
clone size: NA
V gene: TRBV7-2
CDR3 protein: CASSLVGDVNEQFF
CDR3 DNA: TGTGCCAGCAGCTTAGTAGGGGACGTAAATGAGCAGTTCTTC

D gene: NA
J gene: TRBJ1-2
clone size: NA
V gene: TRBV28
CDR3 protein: CASSDPGYTF
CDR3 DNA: TGTGCCAGCAGTGACCCCGGCTACACCTTC

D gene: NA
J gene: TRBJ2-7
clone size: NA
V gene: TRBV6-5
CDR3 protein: CASSPGQSSSYEQYF
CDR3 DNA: TGTGCCAGCAGTCCCGGCCAGTCTAGCTCCTACGAGCAGTACTTC